The clone carrying this T cell receptor (beta chain) has ten or more counts. V trimming: 4 bases; J trimming: 6 bases; junction bases outside the gene matches: 12. Germline V CDR1 and CDR2: SGHKS, YYEKEE (reference sequence). The CDR3 loop spans 16 amino acids. TCRdb called the RT-PCR reads again in MiXCR, with one record for every CDR3 protein. The sample consists of hundreds of thousands of distinct CDR3 sequences, around 14% of them appearing once. J is TRBJ2-1 and V is TRBV5-5; 8 nucleotides align to TRBD1. The sequence derives from a female donor in good health, serving as a healthy control. Input material: memory CD4+ T cells from blood. The CDR3 nucleotides read TGTGCCAGCAGCACCTCAACGGGACAGGTGGGCAATGAGCAGTTCTTC. Translated, it gives CASSTSTGQVGNEQFF.